Listed below are T cell receptor beta chains from one sample, sequenced in a study of regulatory T cells in long-lasting Graves disease. One entry per CDR3 protein, called by TCRdb with MiXCR from the multiplex PCR reads. Of a few hundred thousand distinct CDR3 sequences listed, about a sixth are singletons. These data also formed part of another study, on T cells in Graves' hyperthyroidism and ophthalmopathy.

The sample was peripheral blood mononuclear cells (PBMCs), taken at new diagnosis, from a patient treated with antithyroid drugs. These TCRs come from a woman between 18 and 29 years old with Graves disease. The CDR3 runs from the conserved cysteine through the conserved F or W. D genes are given only for firm matches. Some rows have no size entry. The others give once, few or many, or a class for an expanded clone.

cdr3_nt cdr3_aa clone_size d_call j_call v_call
TGTGCTGGCAGTTTATTGTTTAGGGGTTCTGGCTACACCTTC CAGSLLFRGSGYTF - - TRBJ1-2 TRBV28
TGCAGCGTTGATGGTAGCGTCAAAGAGACCCAGTACTTC CSVDGSVKETQYF few - TRBJ2-5 TRBV29-1
TGTGCCAGCAGTTTATGGTCGGGTGTCGGGACCTACGAGCAGTACTTC CASSLWSGVGTYEQYF many - TRBJ2-7 TRBV12-3/TRBV12-4
TGTGCCAGTAGTACGGGACTAGCGGGATTCAATGAGCAGTTCTTC CASSTGLAGFNEQFF few TRBD2 TRBJ2-1 TRBV19
TGTGCCAGCAGCTTAACCCATAGCTCTGGGGCCAACGTCCTGACTTTC CASSLTHSSGANVLTF many - TRBJ2-6 TRBV7-3
TGCAGTGCTAGAGGAGGCCCCGACTACGAGCAGTACTTC CSARGGPDYEQYF - - TRBJ2-7 TRBV20-1
TGTGCCAGCAGCCCTACCGGACTAGCGGGATCCTACGAGCAGTACTTC CASSPTGLAGSYEQYF many TRBD2 TRBJ2-7 TRBV5-5
TGTGCCAGCAGCTTAGTTCCGGGTCAGGGCTCTGGGGCCAACGTCCTGACTTTC CASSLVPGQGSGANVLTF - - TRBJ2-6 TRBV7-2
TGCAGTGCGGAAGGACCGGGACAGGGGGCCTACGAGCAGTACTTC CSAEGPGQGAYEQYF few TRBD1 TRBJ2-7 TRBV20-1
TGTGCCAGCAGACCCGAGGGACTATATCACCGGGAGCTGTTTTTT CASRPEGLYHRELFF - TRBD2 TRBJ2-2 TRBV6-1
TGTGCCAGCAGCCCGACTAGCGGGAGTCCCGACGAGCAGTACTTC CASSPTSGSPDEQYF many TRBD2 TRBJ2-7 TRBV7-8
TGTGCCAGTAGTATTGGGCGGGAGGTAGGCAATGAGCAGTTCTTC CASSIGREVGNEQFF - TRBD2 TRBJ2-1 TRBV19
TGTGCCAGCAGTTACGCCTCAGGACCAACTAATGAAAAACTGTTTTTT CASSYASGPTNEKLFF - - TRBJ1-4 TRBV6-2/TRBV6-3
TGTGCCAGCAGCTTTTTCGGGACAGGGGGCGGCGAGCAGTTCTTC CASSFFGTGGGEQFF few TRBD1 TRBJ2-1 TRBV7-8
TGCGCCAGCAGCTCTAACGGGGATAACACCGGGGAGCTGTTTTTT CASSSNGDNTGELFF few - TRBJ2-2 TRBV5-1
TGCAGCGTTCGCTACGGCAGCAGCTCTGGAAACACCATATATTTT CSVRYGSSSGNTIYF - - TRBJ1-3 TRBV29-1
TGTGCCAGCAGTGTAGAGAACTATGGCTACACCTTC CASSVENYGYTF many - TRBJ1-2 TRBV28
TGTGCCAGCAGTCGACAGACACGAGAGACCCAGTACTTC CASSRQTRETQYF many - TRBJ2-5 TRBV12-3/TRBV12-4
TGTGCCAGCAGCTTAAGGACAGGGGGAGGCACCGGGGAGCTGTTTTTT CASSLRTGGGTGELFF few TRBD1 TRBJ2-2 TRBV7-9
TGTGCCAGCAGTTTAGGGGGTGGCGGGTACATCACAGATACGCAGTATTTT CASSLGGGGYITDTQYF few - TRBJ2-3 TRBV12-3/TRBV12-4
TGTGCCAGCAGTAAAAGGGCAGGAAACCAAGAGACCCAGTACTTC CASSKRAGNQETQYF many - TRBJ2-5 TRBV27
TGTGCCAGCATGCTCAGGGGGACCTCCTACAATGAGCAGTTCTTC CASMLRGTSYNEQFF many TRBD1 TRBJ2-1 TRBV12-3/TRBV12-4
TGTGCCAGCAGTGGACTAGCGGGTGGGACCTCCTACGAGCAGTACTTC CASSGLAGGTSYEQYF many TRBD2 TRBJ2-7 TRBV2
TGCGCCAGCAGCCTCCTTAGCGGGAATGAGCAGTTCTTC CASSLLSGNEQFF few TRBD2 TRBJ2-1 TRBV4-3
TGCAGTGCTAGAGATTATTCCACAACTAGCGGGAGAAATGAGCAGTTCTTC CSARDYSTTSGRNEQFF few TRBD2 TRBJ2-1 TRBV20-1
TGTGCCAGCAGCCCACAGATTCAGGCTCCCGGGGAGCTGTTTTTT CASSPQIQAPGELFF few - TRBJ2-2 TRBV11-2
TGTGCCAGCAGTGACTCGTTCGGGCAGACGAACACTGAAGCTTTCTTT CASSDSFGQTNTEAFF many - TRBJ1-1 TRBV6-4
TGTGCCAGCAGTTCTCTGGGAATGGATACGCAGTATTTT CASSSLGMDTQYF - - TRBJ2-3 TRBV12-3/TRBV12-4
TGCAGTGCTAGAGATAGACGCGGGGGCCGCTACGAGCAGTACTTC CSARDRRGGRYEQYF many - TRBJ2-7 TRBV20-1
TGTGCCAGCAGCCAAGTTCGCAAGAGCTCCTACGAGCAGTACTTC CASSQVRKSSYEQYF - - TRBJ2-7 TRBV4-2
TGTGCCAGCAGCCACGGATCTGTAGCGGTCGGGGAGCTGTTTTTT CASSHGSVAVGELFF many - TRBJ2-2 TRBV11-3
TGTGCCAGCAGCTTCACTAGCGGGAGGACCTACTACGAGCAGTACTTC CASSFTSGRTYYEQYF many TRBD2 TRBJ2-7 TRBV11-2
TGTGCCAGCACCCACACCACTCCGAGCTCCTACAATGAGCAGTTCTTC CASTHTTPSSYNEQFF once - TRBJ2-1 TRBV7-9
TGCAGTGCCTCGGGACAGGGGAATGAAAAACTGTTTTTT CSASGQGNEKLFF many TRBD1 TRBJ1-4 TRBV20-1
TGTGCCAGCAGTTTATCGAGTGTGGCGGGGGTCTACGAGCAGTACTTC CASSLSSVAGVYEQYF few TRBD2 TRBJ2-7 TRBV27
TGCGCCAGCAGCCAAGAGGGCAGGGGAAGCTACGAGCAGTACTTC CASSQEGRGSYEQYF many - TRBJ2-7 TRBV4-1
TGTGCCAGCAGTTACGTAGCGCCATGGAATGAGCAGTTCTTC CASSYVAPWNEQFF - - TRBJ2-1 TRBV6-5
TGTGCCAGCAGTTTAGGGGACTACGATACGCAGTATTTT CASSLGDYDTQYF many TRBD2 TRBJ2-3 TRBV28
TGTGCCAGCAGTAAGGGACAGCGCTACGAGCAGTACTTC CASSKGQRYEQYF many TRBD1 TRBJ2-7 TRBV2
TGTGCCATCAGTCTGGAAAATAGCAATCAGCCCCAGCATTTT CAISLENSNQPQHF - - TRBJ1-5 TRBV10-3
TGCAGTGCTAGAGAGTACCCAAGCACAGATACGCAGTATTTT CSAREYPSTDTQYF many - TRBJ2-3 TRBV20-1
TGCGCCAGCAGTGAGTTTAAGAGCTCCTACAATGAGCAGTTCTTC CASSEFKSSYNEQFF - - TRBJ2-1 TRBV10-1
TGTGCCAGCAGCTTAGTACTCGGGGCTCAAGAGACCCAGTACTTC CASSLVLGAQETQYF many - TRBJ2-5 TRBV7-8
TGCAGTGCCCCCGGCTTGGTTGGTGCTGGGGAGCAGTACTTC CSAPGLVGAGEQYF many - TRBJ2-7 TRBV20-1
TGTGCCAGCAGGGGGATTGGGGGACTAGTTAACACCGGGGAGCTGTTTTTT CASRGIGGLVNTGELFF few TRBD2 TRBJ2-2 TRBV2
TGTGCCAGCAGCTATATGACAGGGACCTCTGGAAACACCATATATTTT CASSYMTGTSGNTIYF - TRBD1 TRBJ1-3 TRBV11-2
TGTGCCAGCAGTTATTACGGAAGCAAAAACATTCAGTACTTC CASSYYGSKNIQYF few - TRBJ2-4 TRBV27
TGTGCCAGCAGCCAAGATAGGGGGACTCAGCAGTTCTTC CASSQDRGTQQFF few - TRBJ2-1 TRBV3-1
TGTGCCAGCAGTCTCCGGCCGGGAGCTGGAGTCAATGAGCAGTTCTTC CASSLRPGAGVNEQFF many - TRBJ2-1 TRBV28
TGTGCCAGCAGCTTAGCCCCCACTAACGAGCAGTACTTC CASSLAPTNEQYF few - TRBJ2-7 TRBV11-3